This TCR beta chain was sequenced during a study of blood T cell repertoires in COVID-19. Germline CDR1 is MNHEY and CDR2 is SVGAGI. CDR3 length: 14 residues. The V and J ends lost 5 bases and 7 bases, in that order; junction bases with no gene match: 6. TCRdb's table, derived via immunoSEQ multiplex PCR, lists solely in-frame clones and lacks some. Here the sample spans just over 300,000 clones, 86% being singletons. The chain has TRBV6-5 and TRBJ1-3, with 9 nucleotides matching TRBD1. Sequencing used PBMCs or T cells enriched from blood (not recorded which). The source of this sequence is a man younger than 40 who had recovered from COVID-19. The CDR3 bases are TGTGCCAGCAGTCCCGGGACAGGGAGGAACACCATATATTTT. Translating gives CASSPGTGRNTIYF.